Listed here are 24 T cell receptor beta chains from one sample, sequenced in a study of blood T cells in healthy people across ages. For the second PCR, which ran for about 6 to 11 cycles, a sample-barcoded 5' primer and a J-beta primer mix were used. TCRdb analysed the 5' RACE reads with MiXCR anew, one entry per CDR3 protein. The sample contains about 560,000 distinct CDR3 sequences, about a quarter of which appear only once. A further study also used this sample, focusing on T cells of mothers and their children.

Sequenced sample: blood. The receptors stem from a boy between 2 and 10 years old in good health.

The gene calls are TRBV4-1 and TRBJ1-2; 7 nucleotides line up with TRBD1. V shed 2 bases, J shed 7 bases, and the junction held 10 bases outside the gene matches. The V gene's germline CDR1 is MGHRA and CDR2 YSYEKL. CDR3 length equals 15 residues. The CDR3 bases are TGCGCCAGCAGCCAAATGGCAGGGGGGGCGTCTGGCTACACCTTC. This translates into CASSQMAGGASGYTF.

The rearrangement uses TRBV4-1 and TRBJ2-5; 10 bases align to TRBD1. The last part of the DNA fits TRBJ2-7 better; the J call may be wrong. The germline V gene encodes CDR1 MGHRA and CDR2 YSYEKL. The CDR3 runs 17 residues. The CDR3 region is CASRQLEGTGESYEQYF. Here the CDR3 DNA reads TGCGCCAGCAGACAACTAGAAGGGACAGGGGAATCCTACGAGCAGTACTTC.

This clonotype appeared a few times. The rearrangement uses TRBV5-1 and TRBJ2-5; TRBD2 is a possible D gene (6 bases). The CDR3 contains 16 residues. The germline gives CDR1 SGHRS, CDR2 YFSETQ. Trimming removed 0 bases at V and 2 bases at J, with 14 bases between. This CDR3 is CASSLGSPGGQETQYF. The CDR3 DNA is TGCGCCAGCAGCTTGGGTTCCCCTGGGGGGCAAGAGACCCAGTACTTC.

The chain joins TRBV7-9 to TRBJ1-2; D is unresolved. Looked up from germline, CDR1 is SEHNR and CDR2 is FQNEAQ (reference sequence). V lost 6 bases and J lost 4, with 12 bases in between. The CDR3 contains 13 residues. DNA for the CDR3: TGTGCCAGCAGGGCCCGGGCCGGCTATGGCTACACCTTC. This sequence encodes CASRARAGYGYTF.

In this sample, this clonotype turned up a few times. The rearrangement uses TRBV4-1 and TRBJ2-7; D possibly corresponds to TRBD1 (5 bases). The CDR3 totals 15 residues. V gave up 1 base and J gave up 5 bases, with 15 bases separating them. Per germline, CDR1 MGHRA and CDR2 YSYEKL. DNA of the CDR3: TGCGCCAGCAGCCAAGGGGAAGGGGCGCCCAACGAGCAGTACTTC. It is translated as CASSQGEGAPNEQYF.

The chain combines TRBV7-9 with TRBJ2-7, with 7 bases aligning to TRBD1. The germline V gene encodes CDR1 SEHNR and CDR2 FQNEAQ (reference sequence). This CDR3 comprises 16 residues. V dropped 0 bases and J dropped 0; count of bases not matched to a gene: 5. CDR3: CASSLAGTVVSYEQYF. The CDR3 DNA sequence: TGTGCCAGCAGCTTAGCGGGGACAGTGGTCTCCTACGAGCAGTACTTC.

As concerns this clonotype: At one of its ends the junction is not consistent with the germline gene, which may arise from a read error. V gene TRBV29-1 combines with J gene TRBJ2-1; 13 bases match TRBD2. Germline CDR1 is SQVTM and CDR2 is ANQGSEA. This CDR3 is built from 14 residues. The CDR3 region is CSVALAGGPNEQIF. In DNA, the CDR3 is TGCAGCGTCGCACTAGCGGGAGGGCCGAATGAGCAGATCTTC.

This clonotype was counted only a few times. The chain couples TRBV2 to TRBJ2-5; D is ambiguous. Between the trimmed V and J ends, which lost 6 bases and 5 bases, there was a span of 10 bases. The CDR3 has 12 amino acids. Germline lookup yields CDR1 SNHLY and CDR2 FYNNEI. In DNA form, the CDR3 reads TGTGCCAGCAGCCCTATCCTGGAGACCCAGTACTTC. Translation gives CASSPILETQYF.

The CDR3 bases are TGTGCCAGTAGTATAGATAGGAGGGACATTCAGTACTTC. It specifies CASSIDRRDIQYF. The rearrangement links TRBV19 to TRBJ2-4; tentatively, D is TRBD2 (6 bases). V was clipped by 0 bases and J by 8 bases, with 8 bases between them. This CDR3 contains 13 residues. Germline CDR1 and CDR2: LNHDA and SQIVND (reference sequence). The full variable domain, its missing parts supplied by reference TRBV19 and TRBJ2-4, is DGGITQSPKYLFRKEGQNVTLSCEQNLNHDAMYWYRQDPGQGLRLIYYSQIVNDFQKGDIAEGYSVSREKKESFPLTVTSAQKNPTAFYLCASSIDRRDIQYFGAGTRLSVL.

The chain has TRBV12-5 and TRBJ1-5; D unclear. Trimming cost V 2 bases and J 6 bases, with 5 bases left between them. Germline V CDR1 and CDR2: LGHNT, FRNRAP. This CDR3 has 12 residues. CDR3 sequence (DNA): TGTGCTAGTGGTTTGACTCGTCAGCCCCAGCATTTT. Translation: CASGLTRQPQHF.

The chain's CDR3 is CASRGLGGETQYF. In DNA form, the CDR3 reads TGTGCCAGCAGGGGACTAGGGGGAGAGACCCAGTACTTC. The chain links TRBV12-3 or TRBV12-4 to TRBJ2-5, with 8 bases aligning to TRBD2. The CDR3 is 13 amino acids. V trimming: 6 bases; J trimming: 4 bases; junction bases outside the gene matches: 4.

There are many counts of this clonotype. The gene calls are TRBV15 and TRBJ1-2; 7 bases fit TRBD1. CDR1 and CDR2 from the germline V gene are LNHNV and YYDKDF (reference sequence). Unmatched junction bases numbered 2, after V lost 0 bases and J lost 4 bases. The CDR3 is 14 residues long. The chain's CDR3 is CATSRDGDSYGYTF. The CDR3 DNA is TGTGCCACCAGCAGAGATGGGGACAGCTATGGCTACACCTTC.

This clonotype was counted a few times. The V and J genes are TRBV7-8 and TRBJ2-7; TRBD2 matches 13 bases. Trimming at V came to 5 bases and at J to 4 bases, leaving 11 bases not matched to a gene. This CDR3 is 17 amino acids long. CDR1 and CDR2 from the germline V gene are SGHVS and FQNEAQ. The DNA of the CDR3 is TGTGCCAGCAGCCCGAGACTAGCGGGAGGCCACCTTTACGAGCAGTACTTC. Translation: CASSPRLAGGHLYEQYF.

The table lists this clonotype with a few counts. V usage is TRBV5-1 and J usage is TRBJ2-5; 8 nucleotides match TRBD1. V shed 4 bases, J shed 4 bases, and the junction held 9 bases outside the gene matches. The germline CDR1 and CDR2 sequences are SGHRS and YFSETQ. The CDR3 extends over 15 amino acids. CDR3 loop: CASSLQGARGETQYF. CDR3 coding DNA: TGCGCCAGCAGCCTCCAGGGGGCTAGAGGAGAGACCCAGTACTTC.

This clonotype appeared a single time. This chain links TRBV2 with TRBJ2-1, with 8 bases fitting TRBD2. The junction had 13 bases not matched to a gene; V was cut back by 5 bases and J by 10 bases. The CDR3 spans 15 residues. Looked up from germline, CDR1 is SNHLY and CDR2 is FYNNEI. The CDR3, as DNA: TGTGCCAGCAGTAACGGCGGGAGGCGTACGGGCGAGCAGTTCTTC. Protein: CASSNGGRRTGEQFF.

This clonotype turned up a few times. This chain uses TRBV29-1 with TRBJ2-7, with D possibly being TRBD1 (7 bases). Germline loops: CDR1 SQVTM, CDR2 ANQGSEA. The germline V and J ends were trimmed by 4 bases and 6 bases, with 13 bases remaining between them. This CDR3 spans 12 amino acids. The CDR3 DNA sequence: TGCAGCGTTGTTGGAGGGGGCTCCGAGCAGTACTTC. It is translated as CSVVGGGSEQYF.

About this clonotype: The junction differs from germline at one of its ends, possibly a read error. The chain links TRBV2 to TRBJ2-1; D gene ambiguous. The CDR3 runs to 15 residues. Germline V gene data show CDR1 as SNHLY and CDR2 as FYNNEI. In DNA, the CDR3 is TGTGCCAGCAGTGTTCACGAGAGCTCCTGCAATGAGCAGTTCTTC. This codes for CASSVHESSCNEQFF.

The chain has TRBV6-6 and TRBJ2-5; maybe TRBD1 (7 bases). V was trimmed by 7 bases and J by 4 bases, leaving 16 bases between them. Germline CDR1 MNHNY, CDR2 SVGAGI (reference sequence). The CDR3 runs to 14 residues. The CDR3 spells CASTFRQGGETQYF. DNA of the CDR3: TGTGCCAGCACCTTTCGACAGGGAGGAGAGACCCAGTACTTC.

V usage is TRBV5-1 and J usage is TRBJ2-5, with TRBD2 identical over 8 bases. Gene TRBJ2-7 matches the end of the DNA better, so the J call may be wrong. The CDR3 covers 15 residues. The germline gives CDR1 SGHRS, CDR2 YFSETQ. The CDR3 loop is CASSPLAGQVYEQYF. The CDR3 DNA reads as TGCGCCAGCAGCCCGTTAGCGGGGCAGGTCTACGAGCAGTACTTC.

This clonotype appeared a few times. The chain couples TRBV14 to TRBJ1-1; the D is unclear. Between the trimmed V and J ends, which lost 0 bases and 0 bases, there was a span of 17 bases. Germline CDR1 and CDR2: SGHDN and FVKESK. This CDR3 comprises 18 residues. The CDR3 sequence: CASSQERVGRSMNTEAFF. The CDR3 nucleotides are TGTGCCAGCAGCCAAGAAAGGGTAGGACGGAGCATGAACACTGAAGCTTTCTTT.

This clonotype has only a few counts. V gene TRBV7-2 combines with J gene TRBJ2-1; D uncertain. V lost 1 base to trimming and J lost 8 bases, with 12 bases between them. Per germline, CDR1 SGHTA and CDR2 FQGNSA. CDR3 length equals 14 residues. In nucleotides, the CDR3 is TGTGCCAGCAGCTTAGAACTGGGTGTTTATGAGCAGTTCTTC. Translation gives CASSLELGVYEQFF.

This clonotype was counted a few times. A junction end diverges from the germline sequence, so it may reflect a read error. The chain combines TRBV2 with TRBJ2-7; D might be TRBD1 or TRBD2, each matching 5 bases. The CDR3 spans 13 residues. Germline CDR1 and CDR2: SNHLY and FYNNEI. This CDR3 is CTSKRGDDYEQYF. The CDR3 DNA sequence: TGTACCAGCAAGCGAGGGGATGACTACGAGCAGTACTTC.

J is TRBJ2-5 and V is TRBV11-2, with 15 bases fitting TRBD2. Germline V gene lookup returns CDR1 SGHAT and CDR2 FQNNGV. The CDR3 runs 16 residues. The ends lost 4 bases at V and 7 bases at J; junction bases unmatched: 7. CDR3 DNA sequence: TGTGCCAGCAGCTCCTTAACGGGACTAGCGGGAGGGACCCAGTACTTC. Translation gives CASSSLTGLAGGTQYF.

This clonotype appeared a single time. This chain connects TRBV7-9 to TRBJ1-2; no definite D call. CDR3 length equals 13 residues. Germline lookup yields CDR1 SEHNR and CDR2 FQNEAQ (reference sequence). V lost 0 bases, J lost 6 bases, and 8 bases lay in between. CDR3 residues: CASSLAGSHGYTF. CDR3 coding DNA: TGTGCCAGCAGCTTAGCGGGGAGTCATGGCTACACCTTC.